Each of the 26 T cell receptor beta chains below was sequenced from the same sample in a study of CD8 T cells in Susac syndrome. Random hexamers were used to reverse transcribe the RNA input (about 0.45 to 1 ug). TCRdb redid the calling of the immunoSEQ multiplex PCR reads with MiXCR, one entry per CDR3 protein. The table has about 280,000 distinct CDR3 sequences, 85% seen once. Source material: CD8+ T cells from PBMCs. The receptor set was obtained from a human donor with multiple sclerosis.

This clonotype showed up just once. V is TRBV27 and J is TRBJ2-7, with D possibly matching TRBD2 (5 bases). Germline V gene sequence: CDR1 MNHEY, CDR2 SMNVEV (reference sequence). The CDR3 is 14 amino acids. V lost 5 bases to trimming and J lost 6 bases, with 17 bases between them. CDR3 sequence: CASSLLGATGEQYF. The DNA for the CDR3 is TGTGCCAGCAGTCTCCTGGGAGCCACGGGCGAGCAGTACTTC.

V gene TRBV29-1 combines with J gene TRBJ2-1; no definite D call. The V end lost 3 bases, the J end lost 6 bases, and 6 bases lay between the germline ends. CDR1 SQVTM and CDR2 ANQGSEA come from the germline V gene. This CDR3 region has 11 residues. For the CDR3, the DNA is TGCAGCGTTGAGAAGAGCAATGAGCAGTTCTTC. Translated: CSVEKSNEQFF.

The chain uses TRBV6-1 and TRBJ2-5, with D maybe TRBD2 (5 bases). Per the germline V gene, CDR1 is MNHNS and CDR2 is SASEGT. V was cut by 5 bases and J by 2 bases, with 21 bases left in between. The CDR3 has 17 residues. The CDR3 loop is CASSTDRRRFEQETQYF. For the CDR3, the DNA is TGTGCCAGCAGTACGGACCGACGGAGGTTCGAACAAGAGACCCAGTACTTC.

This rearrangement joins TRBV30 to TRBJ2-1; 9 bases agree with TRBD1. CDR1 GTSNPN and CDR2 SVGIG come from the germline V gene (reference sequence). There are 13 residues in the CDR3. V shed 2 bases, J shed 5 bases, and the junction held 1 base outside the gene matches. As DNA, the CDR3 is TGTGCCTGGAGTTGGACAGGGGACAATGAGCAGTTCTTC. This encodes CAWSWTGDNEQFF.

The chain couples TRBV27 to TRBJ2-5; 8 bases line up with TRBD1. Trimming removed 4 bases from V and 9 bases from J; junction bases left unmatched: 4. Per germline, CDR1 MNHEY and CDR2 SMNVEV (reference sequence). The CDR3 spans 12 residues. As DNA, the CDR3 is TGTGCCAGCAGTTCCCAGGGGGCAGCCCAGTACTTC. Its translation is CASSSQGAAQYF.

The CDR3 coding sequence is TGTGCCAGCAGCACCCGGACAGGGGCTCCTTATAACTATGGCTACACCTTC. Protein product: CASSTRTGAPYNYGYTF. J is TRBJ1-2 and V is TRBV9, with 9 bases that match TRBD1. This CDR3 comprises 17 residues. CDR1 is SGDLS, CDR2 YYNGEE, per germline. The trim removed 4 bases at V and 1 base at J, leaving 11 bases unmatched.

This clonotype has a handful of counts. The chain carries TRBV11-1 and TRBJ2-5; D may match TRBD1 or TRBD2 (5 bases each). V dropped 1 base and J dropped 5 bases, with 14 bases sitting between them. The CDR3 loop spans 15 amino acids. The germline V gene has CDR1 SGHAT and CDR2 FQDESV (reference sequence). CDR3 coding DNA: TGTGCCAGCAGCTTAGGGGACCTAAAGGGGGAGACCCAGTACTTC. It yields the protein CASSLGDLKGETQYF.

The rearrangement joins TRBV4-1 to TRBJ2-1, with D tentatively TRBD1 (6 bases). The CDR3 extends over 14 amino acids. CDR1 MGHRA and CDR2 YSYEKL come from the germline V gene. V was shortened by 3 bases and J by 5 bases, with 11 bases between the two germline ends. The CDR3 DNA reads as TGCGCCAGCAGCCAGTATCACAGGGACAATGAGCAGTTCTTC. It encodes CASSQYHRDNEQFF.

The chain carries TRBV9 and TRBJ2-1, with 9 bases matching TRBD1. Germline V gene lookup returns CDR1 SGDLS and CDR2 YYNGEE. The V and J ends lost 3 bases and 6 bases, in that order; junction bases with no gene match: 7. The CDR3 has 15 amino acids. CDR3 sequence: CASSGSGTGFNEQFF. As DNA, the CDR3 is TGTGCCAGCAGCGGAAGCGGGACAGGGTTCAATGAGCAGTTCTTC.

The CDR3 region has the DNA TGCAGTGCTAGAGCGGGGGGGGCCTACGAGCAGTACTTC. This gives the protein CSARAGGAYEQYF. The J gene is TRBJ2-7, the V gene TRBV20-1; the match to TRBD2 covers 8 bases. This CDR3 spans 13 amino acids. Per the germline V gene, CDR1 is DFQATT and CDR2 is SNEGSKA (reference sequence). V shed 1 base, J shed 2 bases, and the junction held 1 base outside the gene matches.

The V call is TRBV29-1, the J call TRBJ1-2, with a tentative D call TRBD1 (5 bases). This CDR3 contains 15 residues. Germline lookup yields CDR1 SQVTM and CDR2 ANQGSEA. The germline V and J ends were trimmed by 1 base and 3 bases, with 15 bases remaining between them. CDR3 sequence reads: CSVEGAREWDYGYTF. The CDR3 region has the DNA TGCAGCGTTGAAGGTGCCAGGGAGTGGGACTATGGCTACACCTTC.

The V and J genes are TRBV12-3 or TRBV12-4 and TRBJ2-2; D not certain. The V and J ends lost 1 base and 4 bases respectively, with 4 bases between them. This CDR3 spans 13 amino acids. CDR3 bases: TGTGCCAGCAGTTTAGGAGTCACCGGGGAGCTGTTTTTT. Protein sequence: CASSLGVTGELFF.

The chain is built from TRBV2 and TRBJ2-1; D is undetermined. The CDR3 covers 15 residues. Trimming stripped 0 bases from V and 8 bases from J, with 14 bases between. Germline CDR1 is SNHLY and CDR2 is FYNNEI. The DNA of the CDR3 is TGTGCCAGCAGTGAAGCTGCATACGCCGGTGATGAGCAGTTCTTC. This gives the protein CASSEAAYAGDEQFF. Together with reference TRBV2 and TRBJ2-1, the CDR3 gives the full variable domain: EPEVTQTPSHQVTQMGQEVILRCVPISNHLYFYWYRQILGQKVEFLVSFYNNEISEKSEIFDDQFSVERPDGSNFTLKIRSTKLEDSAMYFCASSEAAYAGDEQFFGPGTRLTVL.

The chain couples TRBV11-2 to TRBJ2-1; no firm D call. The CDR3 is 16 amino acids. CDR1 is SGHAT, CDR2 FQNNGV, per germline. V lost 2 bases to trimming and J lost 0 bases, with 11 bases between them. The CDR3 DNA is TGTGCCAGCAGCTTATTGGGCCGGACCTCCTACAATGAGCAGTTCTTC. It yields the protein CASSLLGRTSYNEQFF. The full variable domain, its missing parts supplied by reference TRBV11-2 and TRBJ2-1, is EAGVAQSPRYKIIEKRQSVAFWCNPISGHATLYWYQQILGQGPKLLIQFQNNGVVDDSQLPKDRFSAERLKGVDSTLKIQPAKLEDSAVYLCASSLLGRTSYNEQFFGPGTRLTVL.

The chain recombines TRBV19 with TRBJ1-5, with D uncertain. Germline V gene lookup returns CDR1 LNHDA and CDR2 SQIVND (reference sequence). V was trimmed by 7 bases and J by 3 bases, leaving 16 bases between them. The CDR3 is 15 residues long. The CDR3 sequence is CASKAADLDNQPQHF. The CDR3 DNA sequence: TGTGCCAGTAAGGCAGCCGACCTTGACAATCAGCCCCAGCATTTT.

The chain employs TRBV15 and TRBJ2-5; D not certain. This CDR3 has 17 amino acids. The V and J ends lost 0 bases and 4 bases respectively, with 18 bases between them. In germline, CDR1 is LNHNV, CDR2 YYDKDF (reference sequence). CDR3 nucleotides: TGTGCCACCAGCAGAGATTGGCGCGGCACCTGGGCAGAGACCCAGTACTTC. It codes for CATSRDWRGTWAETQYF. The whole variable domain, filled in from reference TRBV15 and TRBJ2-5, reads DAMVIQNPRYQVTQFGKPVTLSCSQTLNHNVMYWYQQKSSQAPKLLFHYYDKDFNNEADTPDNFQSRRPNTSFCFLDIRSPGLGDTAMYLCATSRDWRGTWAETQYFGPGTRLLVL.

The chain joins TRBV27 to TRBJ2-1, with D hard to call. CDR3 length equals 14 residues. Trimming shortened V by 5 bases and J by 4 bases, and 12 bases separated the two germline ends. Germline V gives CDR1 MNHEY, CDR2 SMNVEV (reference sequence). In nucleotides, the CDR3 is TGTGCCAGCAGTGAGGAAAGATCTTACAATGAGCAGTTCTTC. Translating it yields CASSEERSYNEQFF.

This clonotype is a singleton in its sample. The V gene is TRBV2, the J gene TRBJ1-5; TRBD1 might be the D (5 bases). The CDR3 has 15 amino acids. Trimming left V 4 bases short and J 8 bases short, with 18 bases between. Germline V lookup: CDR1 SNHLY, CDR2 FYNNEI. The CDR3 protein is CASSVAGRLWEPQHF. The CDR3 DNA reads TGTGCCAGCAGTGTGGCAGGGCGGCTGTGGGAGCCCCAGCATTTT.

The chain is built from TRBV2 and TRBJ2-5, with 10 positions matching TRBD1. The CDR3 runs to 15 residues. Germline V lookup: CDR1 SNHLY, CDR2 FYNNEI. V gave up 9 bases and J gave up 5 bases; unmatched junction bases: 12. The CDR3 nucleotides read TGTGCCAGAGCGGAGGGACAGGGGCCCCTTGAGACCCAGTACTTC. It yields the protein CARAEGQGPLETQYF. Full variable domain (missing parts from reference TRBV2 and TRBJ2-5): EPEVTQTPSHQVTQMGQEVILRCVPISNHLYFYWYRQILGQKVEFLVSFYNNEISEKSEIFDDQFSVERPDGSNFTLKIRSTKLEDSAMYFCARAEGQGPLETQYFGPGTRLLVL.

V and J are TRBV11-1 and TRBJ2-2; 10 bases align to TRBD1. Losses at the gene ends were 2 bases for V and 4 bases for J; bases not matched to a gene: 7. CDR3 length equals 17 residues. Germline CDR1 reads SGHAT; CDR2 reads FQDESV (reference sequence). The CDR3 reads CASSLRTGTGATGELFF. In DNA form, the CDR3 reads TGTGCCAGCAGCTTACGTACCGGGACAGGGGCCACCGGGGAGCTGTTTTTT.

V is TRBV30 and J is TRBJ2-2; 7 positions match TRBD2. The V gene's germline CDR1 is GTSNPN and CDR2 SVGIG (reference sequence). The CDR3 length is 15 residues. V lost 0 bases and J lost 3; bases outside the gene matches: 4. CDR3 sequence: CAWSVRGSHTGELFF. Here the CDR3 DNA reads TGTGCCTGGAGTGTCCGCGGGAGCCACACCGGGGAGCTGTTTTTT.

The chain carries TRBV9 and TRBJ2-1; D gene ambiguous. In germline, CDR1 is SGDLS, CDR2 YYNGEE. The CDR3 totals 12 residues. V was shortened by 0 bases and J by 8 bases, with 6 bases between the two germline ends. The CDR3 is CASSVGGDEQFF. For the CDR3, the DNA is TGTGCCAGCAGCGTAGGTGGGGATGAGCAGTTCTTC. Together with reference TRBV9 and TRBJ2-1, the CDR3 gives the full variable domain: DSGVTQTPKHLITATGQRVTLRCSPRSGDLSVYWYQQSLDQGLQFLIQYYNGEERAKGNILERFSAQQFPDLHSELNLSSLELGDSALYFCASSVGGDEQFFGPGTRLTVL.

A single count supports this clonotype. The DNA for the CDR3 is TGTGCCAGCAAACGGACTAGCACGGGCGATGAGCAGTTCTTC. Its protein product is CASKRTSTGDEQFF. The chain is built from TRBV28 and TRBJ2-1; 8 bases are shared with TRBD2. Germline CDR1 MDHEN, CDR2 SYDVKM. This CDR3 spans 14 amino acids. V lost 7 bases and J lost 8; bases outside the gene matches: 10.

V gene TRBV28 combines with J gene TRBJ2-7, with 10 bases identical to TRBD1. This CDR3 spans 15 amino acids. Germline V gene data show CDR1 as MDHEN and CDR2 as SYDVKM. The J segment lost 3 bases and the V segment lost 1 base, leaving 3 bases of the junction unmatched. In DNA form, the CDR3 reads TGTGCCAGCAGTTTATCCGGACAGGGGGACTACGAGCAGTACTTC. Its translation is CASSLSGQGDYEQYF.

V gene TRBV7-9 combines with J gene TRBJ2-6; D might be TRBD1 (6 bases). This CDR3 has 19 residues. CDR1 and CDR2 from the germline V gene are SEHNR and FQNEAQ (reference sequence). Trimming pared 9 bases from V and 0 bases from J, leaving 24 bases between. CDR3 sequence (DNA): TGTGCCAGTTTGGGCCAGGACAGTGGCCTTTCCTCTGGGGCCAACGTCCTGACTTTC. It encodes CASLGQDSGLSSGANVLTF. Full variable domain (rest looked up from reference TRBV7-9 and TRBJ2-6): DTGVSQNPRHKITKRGQNVTFRCDPISEHNRLYWYRQTLGQGPEFLTYFQNEAQLEKSRLLSDRFSAERPKGSFSTLEIQRTEQGDSAMYLCASLGQDSGLSSGANVLTFGAGSRLTVL.

This clonotype was seen more than once but under ten times. The chain couples TRBV27 to TRBJ2-5, with D hard to call. Trimming left V 5 bases short and J 5 bases short, with 15 bases between. Germline-derived CDR1 and CDR2 are MNHEY and SMNVEV (reference sequence). The CDR3 is made up of 14 amino acids. CDR3 nucleotide sequence: TGTGCCAGCAGTCCGCCCGGGCCTAGGGAGACCCAGTACTTC. Residues: CASSPPGPRETQYF.